This is a list of T cell receptor beta chains from one sample in a study of PD-L1 blockade in urothelial cancer. The data were produced by immunoSEQ multiplex PCR, yet TCRdb's version contains in-frame clones alone and is incomplete. The data contain some 50,000 clones, around 90% of them singletons. The specimen was PBMCs, collected around atezolizumab (anti-PD-L1) treatment. These TCRs come from a woman aged 60-75 years with urothelial cancer. The CDR3 runs from the conserved cysteine through the conserved F or W. D genes are given only for firm matches. Size values are once, few and many counts, or a class for expanded clones, and some rows have none.

clone_size: -
d_call: TRBD1
j_call: TRBJ2-7
v_call: TRBV7-2
cdr3_nt: TGTGCCAGCAGCCAAAGACAGGGGGCGCCCTACGAGCAGTACTTC
cdr3_aa: CASSQRQGAPYEQYF

clone_size: once
d_call: -
j_call: TRBJ1-2
v_call: TRBV27
cdr3_nt: TGTGCCAGCAGTCCAGGATGGGGGGGTTCCTATGGCTACACCTTC
cdr3_aa: CASSPGWGGSYGYTF

clone_size: few
d_call: -
j_call: TRBJ1-1
v_call: TRBV27
cdr3_nt: TGTGCCAGCAGTTTATACGAGGGCACTGAAGCTTTCTTT
cdr3_aa: CASSLYEGTEAFF

clone_size: -
d_call: -
j_call: TRBJ1-5
v_call: TRBV11-2
cdr3_nt: TGTGCCAGCAGCTTAAGCGCCAGGGATCAGCCCCAGCATTTT
cdr3_aa: CASSLSARDQPQHF

clone_size: -
d_call: TRBD1
j_call: TRBJ1-2
v_call: TRBV5-1
cdr3_nt: TGCGCCAGCAGCCCCGGGACAGCTTTTTATGGCTACACCTTC
cdr3_aa: CASSPGTAFYGYTF

clone_size: -
d_call: -
j_call: TRBJ2-1
v_call: TRBV4-3
cdr3_nt: TGCGCCAGCAGCCAAGATTTCACTAGCACGGATGAGCAGTTCTTC
cdr3_aa: CASSQDFTSTDEQFF

clone_size: -
d_call: TRBD2
j_call: TRBJ2-2
v_call: TRBV10-3
cdr3_nt: TGTGCCATCAAGGGGAGCGGGGGGGCTTCCGGGGAGCTGTTTTTT
cdr3_aa: CAIKGSGGASGELFF

clone_size: once
d_call: -
j_call: TRBJ1-2
v_call: TRBV29-1
cdr3_nt: TGCAGCGTTTCTAGGTCCAGCTATGGCTACACCTTC
cdr3_aa: CSVSRSSYGYTF

clone_size: -
d_call: -
j_call: TRBJ2-1
v_call: TRBV19
cdr3_nt: TGTGCCAGTAGGGCTTACAATGAGCAGTTCTTC
cdr3_aa: CASRAYNEQFF

clone_size: -
d_call: -
j_call: TRBJ2-7
v_call: TRBV28
cdr3_nt: TGTGCCAGCAGTTTAGTTGGACTCTACGAGCAGTACTTC
cdr3_aa: CASSLVGLYEQYF

clone_size: -
d_call: -
j_call: TRBJ1-4
v_call: TRBV19
cdr3_nt: TGTGCCAGTAGTATTTCCGGGACAAAGTTACCGGATGTTGAAAAACTGTTTTTT
cdr3_aa: CASSISGTKLPDVEKLFF

clone_size: -
d_call: TRBD2
j_call: TRBJ2-3
v_call: TRBV10-2
cdr3_nt: TGCGCCAGCAGTAAGCGGGAGAGGCCTAGCACAGATACGCAGTATTTT
cdr3_aa: CASSKRERPSTDTQYF

clone_size: few
d_call: TRBD1
j_call: TRBJ1-2
v_call: TRBV19
cdr3_nt: TGTGCCAGCGGGGACAGCCTTATTTCAAACTATGGCTACACCTTC
cdr3_aa: CASGDSLISNYGYTF

clone_size: -
d_call: TRBD1
j_call: TRBJ1-5
v_call: TRBV19
cdr3_nt: TGTGCCAGTAGTAGGACAGGGGTTAGCAATCAGCCCCAGCATTTT
cdr3_aa: CASSRTGVSNQPQHF

clone_size: -
d_call: -
j_call: TRBJ1-2
v_call: TRBV9
cdr3_nt: TGTGCCAGCAGCTCTAGGACAGATGGATACTATGGCTACACCTTC
cdr3_aa: CASSSRTDGYYGYTF

clone_size: -
d_call: TRBD1
j_call: TRBJ2-3
v_call: TRBV4-1
cdr3_nt: TGCGCCAGCAGCCAAGCGTACCGGGACAGCTACACAGATACGCAGTATTTT
cdr3_aa: CASSQAYRDSYTDTQYF

clone_size: -
d_call: -
j_call: TRBJ2-7
v_call: TRBV19
cdr3_nt: TGTGCCAGTAGTATATCCCCTTCTAGCTCCTACGAGCAGTACTTC
cdr3_aa: CASSISPSSSYEQYF

clone_size: -
d_call: -
j_call: TRBJ1-1
v_call: TRBV25-1
cdr3_nt: TGTGCCAGCAGCACCAGGGGCATCACTGAAGCTTTCTTT
cdr3_aa: CASSTRGITEAFF

clone_size: -
d_call: -
j_call: TRBJ2-1
v_call: TRBV4-3
cdr3_nt: TGCGCCAGCAGCCAATCAACAGCTAATGAGCAGTTCTTC
cdr3_aa: CASSQSTANEQFF

clone_size: -
d_call: TRBD2
j_call: TRBJ2-7
v_call: TRBV25-1
cdr3_nt: TGTGCCAGCAGAGGACTAGCGGGAAGGAGCTCCTACGAGCAGTACTTC
cdr3_aa: CASRGLAGRSSYEQYF

clone_size: -
d_call: -
j_call: TRBJ2-3
v_call: TRBV19
cdr3_nt: TGTGCCAGTAGGGGGGGGGCCACAGATACGCAGTATTTT
cdr3_aa: CASRGGATDTQYF

clone_size: once
d_call: -
j_call: TRBJ2-1
v_call: TRBV28
cdr3_nt: TGTGCCAGCATCCTCGAGGATGAGCAGTTCTTC
cdr3_aa: CASILEDEQFF

clone_size: once
d_call: -
j_call: TRBJ2-7
v_call: TRBV18
cdr3_nt: TGTGCCAGCTCACGGGACTCCTCTCGCGAGCAGTACTTC
cdr3_aa: CASSRDSSREQYF

clone_size: -
d_call: TRBD1
j_call: TRBJ1-1
v_call: TRBV5-1
cdr3_nt: TGCGCCAGCAGCTTTGGAAGACAGGGGGAAGCTTTCTTT
cdr3_aa: CASSFGRQGEAFF

clone_size: -
d_call: -
j_call: TRBJ2-7
v_call: TRBV29-1
cdr3_nt: TGCAGCGTTGAAGCGGGGTCCTACGAGCAGTACTTC
cdr3_aa: CSVEAGSYEQYF

clone_size: -
d_call: TRBD1
j_call: TRBJ2-5
v_call: TRBV7-7
cdr3_nt: TGTGCCAGCAGCGGCGGGACAGGGGTACGGGAGATCCAGTACTTC
cdr3_aa: CASSGGTGVREIQYF

clone_size: -
d_call: -
j_call: TRBJ2-2
v_call: TRBV19
cdr3_nt: TGTGCCAGTAGTGCCAGGCCTGACACCGGGGAGCTGTTTTTT
cdr3_aa: CASSARPDTGELFF

clone_size: -
d_call: -
j_call: TRBJ2-2
v_call: TRBV19
cdr3_nt: TGTGCCAGTAGTATGGCCCAGGGGACCGGGGAGCTGTTTTTT
cdr3_aa: CASSMAQGTGELFF

clone_size: -
d_call: -
j_call: TRBJ2-7
v_call: TRBV5-1
cdr3_nt: TGCGCCAGCAGCTCAAACGGGGGGCCCGCGTACGAGCAGTACTTC
cdr3_aa: CASSSNGGPAYEQYF

clone_size: -
d_call: -
j_call: TRBJ1-3
v_call: TRBV9
cdr3_nt: TGTGCCAGCAGCGTAGCTCCCAGAGGAAACACCATATATTTT
cdr3_aa: CASSVAPRGNTIYF

clone_size: -
d_call: -
j_call: TRBJ2-7
v_call: TRBV9
cdr3_nt: TGTGCCAGCAGCGTAGCCGGGTCGTACGAGCAGTACTTC
cdr3_aa: CASSVAGSYEQYF

clone_size: -
d_call: -
j_call: TRBJ2-2
v_call: TRBV29-1
cdr3_nt: TGCAGCGCTGGATGGGGGCGCGGGGGCACCGGGGAGCTGTTTTTT
cdr3_aa: CSAGWGRGGTGELFF

clone_size: -
d_call: TRBD1
j_call: TRBJ1-5
v_call: TRBV7-9
cdr3_nt: TGTGCCAGCAGCGCCCGGGACAGGGGGTCTCAGCCCCAGCATTTT
cdr3_aa: CASSARDRGSQPQHF

clone_size: -
d_call: TRBD1
j_call: TRBJ1-4
v_call: TRBV29-1
cdr3_nt: TGCAGCGTTAAGGGACAGGGGTTTAATGAAAAACTGTTTTTT
cdr3_aa: CSVKGQGFNEKLFF

clone_size: -
d_call: TRBD1
j_call: TRBJ1-2
v_call: TRBV7-9
cdr3_nt: TGTGCCAGCAGCCAGATACAGGGGTATGGCTACACCTTC
cdr3_aa: CASSQIQGYGYTF

clone_size: -
d_call: -
j_call: TRBJ1-3
v_call: TRBV10-3
cdr3_nt: TGTGCCATCAAGAGGGAGCTTACTGGAAACACCATATATTTT
cdr3_aa: CAIKRELTGNTIYF

clone_size: once
d_call: -
j_call: TRBJ2-7
v_call: TRBV19
cdr3_nt: TGTGCCAGTAGTTCGCGGAGGCTCTCCTACGAGCAGTACTTC
cdr3_aa: CASSSRRLSYEQYF

clone_size: -
d_call: TRBD1
j_call: TRBJ2-7
v_call: TRBV5-5
cdr3_nt: TGTGCCAGCAGCAGGGACAGGGCCCAGCAGTACTTC
cdr3_aa: CASSRDRAQQYF

clone_size: -
d_call: TRBD2
j_call: TRBJ2-7
v_call: TRBV2
cdr3_nt: TGTGCCAGCAATAGAGCGGGGCGACTCTCCTACGAGCAGTACTTC
cdr3_aa: CASNRAGRLSYEQYF

clone_size: -
d_call: -
j_call: TRBJ1-1
v_call: TRBV9
cdr3_nt: TGTGCCAGCAGCTTCACAGTGAACACTGAAGCTTTCTTT
cdr3_aa: CASSFTVNTEAFF

clone_size: -
d_call: -
j_call: TRBJ1-2
v_call: TRBV6-1
cdr3_nt: TGTGCCAGCAGTGCTACGGGTCGGGGCTATGGCTACACCTTC
cdr3_aa: CASSATGRGYGYTF

clone_size: -
d_call: -
j_call: TRBJ2-7
v_call: TRBV6-6
cdr3_nt: TGTGCCAGCAGTTACAGGGCCGAGACCACTAGGTACGAGCAGTACTTC
cdr3_aa: CASSYRAETTRYEQYF

clone_size: -
d_call: TRBD2
j_call: TRBJ2-5
v_call: TRBV11-2
cdr3_nt: TGTGCCAGCAGAGGGGCGGGGGAGGAGAAAGAGACCCAGTACTTC
cdr3_aa: CASRGAGEEKETQYF

clone_size: -
d_call: TRBD1
j_call: TRBJ2-3
v_call: TRBV5-1
cdr3_nt: TGCGCCAGCAGTCCGGGACAGAGTACAGATACGCAGTATTTT
cdr3_aa: CASSPGQSTDTQYF

clone_size: -
d_call: -
j_call: TRBJ1-5
v_call: TRBV4-3
cdr3_nt: TGCGCCAGCAGCCAAGGGAGGAGCAGCAATCAGCCCCAGCATTTT
cdr3_aa: CASSQGRSSNQPQHF

clone_size: -
d_call: TRBD1
j_call: TRBJ2-5
v_call: TRBV7-2
cdr3_nt: TGTGCCAGCAGCGTAGACAGGGAAGAGACCCAGTACTTC
cdr3_aa: CASSVDREETQYF

clone_size: -
d_call: -
j_call: TRBJ2-7
v_call: TRBV5-1
cdr3_nt: TGCGCCAGCAGCTTACGCAGCACGACGGCCTCGGGAGAGCAGTACTTC
cdr3_aa: CASSLRSTTASGEQYF

clone_size: -
d_call: TRBD1
j_call: TRBJ1-5
v_call: TRBV5-6
cdr3_nt: TGTGCCAGCAGCTTCTCGGGACAGTTGGTACAGCCCCAGCATTTT
cdr3_aa: CASSFSGQLVQPQHF

clone_size: -
d_call: -
j_call: TRBJ2-1
v_call: TRBV5-1
cdr3_nt: TGCGCCAGCAGCTTCCGACAGCGGGCTAAGGTTGGTAATGAGCAGTTCTTC
cdr3_aa: CASSFRQRAKVGNEQFF

clone_size: -
d_call: TRBD2
j_call: TRBJ2-3
v_call: TRBV10-3
cdr3_nt: TGTGCCATCTCGGGGGAGGGATTCTCCCGCACAGATACGCAGTATTTT
cdr3_aa: CAISGEGFSRTDTQYF

clone_size: -
d_call: TRBD1
j_call: TRBJ2-3
v_call: TRBV6-1
cdr3_nt: TGTGCCAGCAGTGGACGGACAGGGGCCGATACGCAGTATTTT
cdr3_aa: CASSGRTGADTQYF

clone_size: -
d_call: TRBD1
j_call: TRBJ2-1
v_call: TRBV19
cdr3_nt: TGTGCCAGTAGCCGACAGGGGTTGGATTTCTCCTACAATGAGCAGTTCTTC
cdr3_aa: CASSRQGLDFSYNEQFF

clone_size: -
d_call: TRBD2
j_call: TRBJ2-3
v_call: TRBV14
cdr3_nt: TGTGCCAGCAGCCTAGCGGGGGGGCAAATTGGAGATACGCAGTATTTT
cdr3_aa: CASSLAGGQIGDTQYF